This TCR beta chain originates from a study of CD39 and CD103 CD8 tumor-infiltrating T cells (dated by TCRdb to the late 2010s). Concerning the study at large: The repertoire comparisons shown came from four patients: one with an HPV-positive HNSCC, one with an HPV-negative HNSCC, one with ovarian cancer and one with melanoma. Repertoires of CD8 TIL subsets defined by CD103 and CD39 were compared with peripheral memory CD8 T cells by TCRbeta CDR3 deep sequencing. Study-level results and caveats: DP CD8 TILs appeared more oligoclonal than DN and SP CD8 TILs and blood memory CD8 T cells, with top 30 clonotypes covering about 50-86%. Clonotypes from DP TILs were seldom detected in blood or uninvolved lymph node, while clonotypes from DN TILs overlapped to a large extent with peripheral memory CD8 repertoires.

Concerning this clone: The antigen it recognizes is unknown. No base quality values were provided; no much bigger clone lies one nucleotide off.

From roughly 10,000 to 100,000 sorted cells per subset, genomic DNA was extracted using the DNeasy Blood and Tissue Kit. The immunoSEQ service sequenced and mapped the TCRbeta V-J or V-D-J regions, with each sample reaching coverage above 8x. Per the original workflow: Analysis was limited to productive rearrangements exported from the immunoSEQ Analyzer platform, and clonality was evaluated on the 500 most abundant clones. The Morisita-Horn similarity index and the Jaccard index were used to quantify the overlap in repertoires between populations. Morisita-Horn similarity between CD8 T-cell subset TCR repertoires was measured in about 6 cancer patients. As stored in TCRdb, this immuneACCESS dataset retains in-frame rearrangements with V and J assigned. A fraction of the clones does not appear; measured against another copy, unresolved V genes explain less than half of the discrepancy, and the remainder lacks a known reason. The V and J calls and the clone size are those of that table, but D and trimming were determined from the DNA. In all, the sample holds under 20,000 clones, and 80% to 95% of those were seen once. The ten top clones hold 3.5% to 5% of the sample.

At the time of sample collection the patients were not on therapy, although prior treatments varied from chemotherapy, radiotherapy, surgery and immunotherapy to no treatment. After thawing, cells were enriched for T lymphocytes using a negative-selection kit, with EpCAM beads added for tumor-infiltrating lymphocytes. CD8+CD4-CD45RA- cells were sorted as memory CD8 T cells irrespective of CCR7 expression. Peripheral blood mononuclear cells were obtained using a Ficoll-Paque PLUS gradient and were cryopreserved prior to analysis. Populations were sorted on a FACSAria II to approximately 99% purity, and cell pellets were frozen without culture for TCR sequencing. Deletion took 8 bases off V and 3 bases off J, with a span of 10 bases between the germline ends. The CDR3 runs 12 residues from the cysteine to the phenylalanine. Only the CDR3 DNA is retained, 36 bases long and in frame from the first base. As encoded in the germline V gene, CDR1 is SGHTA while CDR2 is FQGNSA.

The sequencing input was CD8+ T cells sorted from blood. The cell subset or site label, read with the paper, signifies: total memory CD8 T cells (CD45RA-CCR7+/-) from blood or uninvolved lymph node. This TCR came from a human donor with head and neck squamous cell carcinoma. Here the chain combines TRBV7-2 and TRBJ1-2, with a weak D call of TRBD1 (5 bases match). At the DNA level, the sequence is TGTGCCAGCGGGACGGACTACTATGGCTACACCTTC. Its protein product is CASGTDYYGYTF.